Sequencing of this T cell receptor (beta chain) was carried out in a study of T cell repertoires in cytomegalovirus infection (dated by TCRdb to between 2018 and 2020). At the level of the whole study: Donor HLA type was relevant to the analysis, because carriage of CMV infection together with the matching HLA type was indicated by public TCR beta signatures.

This clonotype was seen many times. Its antigen is unknown. Base qualities are not recorded, but no much larger clone differs from it by a single base. The run used an Illumina HiSeq 1500. Clones were called with MiXCR by TCRdb after fastp trimmed the public reads at Q25, and only in-frame beta chains were retained. Each entry merges the rows of one CDR3 protein and shows their most common DNA and genes. In all, the sample holds roughly 77,000 distinct CDR3 sequences, and over 3.5% of those were seen once. The ten most abundant clones make up under 25% of the sample. The paper as a whole reports these results and caveats: The ex vivo response was dominated by HLA-C-restricted CMV-specific TCR beta clonotypes, and the single most frequent clonotype in two of eight donors was supplied by these HLA-C-restricted clonotypes. In both this cohort and an independent roughly 330-donor cohort, the cumulative frequency of public TCR beta family members distinguished carriers of CMV infection plus the relevant HLA type.

The V and J ends are trimmed by 6 bases and 0 bases, leaving 9 bases between them. From the germline V gene (reference sequence), CDR1 is DFQATT and CDR2 is SNEGSKA. From the cysteine up to the phenylalanine, the CDR3 has a length of 12 residues. Of the read, only the CDR3 DNA is kept; its 36 bases are in frame from base 1. The chain uses TRBV20-1 and TRBJ2-7, and the D gene may be TRBD1, 5 bases matching. Material: PBMCs. The TCR originated in a human donor in good health (CMV status not recorded). Some clones in this sample may be carry-over from other donors' samples. The CDR3 loop reads CSAPDSSYEQYF. The nucleotides are TGCAGTGCCCCAGACAGCTCCTACGAGCAGTACTTC.